This note documents a single T cell receptor (beta chain) sequence. These data come from a study of shared clonotypes between healthy human individuals. The CDR3 totals 16 residues. Generated by immunoSEQ multiplex PCR, the TCRdb table keeps only in-frame clones and is missing some. The sample holds some 1,100,000 clones, around 82% seen once. The specimen was memory CD4+ T cells from PBMCs. Documented subset: CD45RA-negative fraction. This TCR came from a young man in good health. Some clones in this sample may be carry-over from other donors' samples. This rearrangement joins TRBV12-1 to TRBJ2-4; no check of the table's D call, TRBD1, against the DNA was made. TRBV12-1 is noted as a pseudogene. In DNA, the CDR3 is TGTGCCAGCAGCTTTGTAGGGGGTCGGGCCAAAAACATTCAGTACTTC. Protein product: CASSFVGGRAKNIQYF.